A selection of T cell receptor beta chains follows, all from one sample in a study of cytomegalovirus exposure and HLA in healthy donors. The table came from immunoSEQ multiplex PCR; TCRdb's copy has only in-frame clones and leaves some out. In the table there are about 140,000 clones, about three quarters of which are singletons. The sequencing sample was made of PBMCs. The receptors originated from a man aged 30-40 years in good health and CMV-seropositive. CDR3s include the opening cysteine and the closing phenylalanine or tryptophan. The D gene is left open where the match is weak. Clone size appears in some rows only: once, few, many, or a class for an expanded clone.

size | J | D | V | DNA | CDR3
few | TRBJ2-1 | TRBD1 | TRBV27 | TGTGCCAGCAGTTTATACAACCCGACAGGGGGTAATGAGCAGTTCTTC | CASSLYNPTGGNEQFF
- | TRBJ1-1 | TRBD1 | TRBV10-3 | TGTGCCACATCGGACAGGGGGACCCGTGAAGCTTTCTTT | CATSDRGTREAFF
- | TRBJ2-7 | TRBD2 | TRBV7-9 | TGTGCCAGCAGCAGGTGGACTAGCGGGAGCCCCTACGAGCAGTACTTC | CASSRWTSGSPYEQYF
- | TRBJ2-7 | - | TRBV6-1 | TGTGCCAGCAGTGAATGGCAAGACTACGAGCAGTACTTC | CASSEWQDYEQYF
- | TRBJ2-7 | TRBD2 | TRBV2 | TGTGCCGGCAGATTCCCGGGACTAGCGGCCGAGCAGTACTTC | CAGRFPGLAAEQYF
once | TRBJ1-1 | - | TRBV9 | TGTGCCAGCAGCGAAGGGGGATCGGGTGAAGCTTTCTTT | CASSEGGSGEAFF
- | TRBJ1-1 | TRBD1 | TRBV6-5 | TGTGCCAGCAGTTATCGACAGGGATTCATGAACACTGAAGCTTTCTTT | CASSYRQGFMNTEAFF
- | TRBJ1-2 | TRBD1 | TRBV9 | TGTGCCAGCAGCACCCCGACAGGGGGCTACGGCTACACCTTC | CASSTPTGGYGYTF
- | TRBJ1-1 | - | TRBV18 | TGTGCCAGCTCACCACCGGACAGACAGAACACTGAAGCTTTCTTT | CASSPPDRQNTEAFF
- | TRBJ1-5 | - | TRBV6-5 | TGTGCCAGCAGTTACTCGCATGGAGCCGATCAGCCCCAGCATTTT | CASSYSHGADQPQHF
- | TRBJ2-5 | - | TRBV29-1 | TGCAGCGTCGGGCCGACAGGCGGAGAGACCCAGTACTTC | CSVGPTGGETQYF
once | TRBJ1-1 | TRBD1 | TRBV28 | TGTGCCAGCAGCACACATACAGGGGCGGGGAACACTGAAGCTTTCTTT | CASSTHTGAGNTEAFF
- | TRBJ1-1 | - | TRBV30 | TGTGCGGCCGGCGGGGGGGGTAGGATGAACACTGAAGCTTTCTTT | CAAGGGGRMNTEAFF
- | TRBJ2-1 | TRBD2 | TRBV7-7 | TGTGCTAGCAGTCCTGGGACTAGCGGGCACAATGAGCAGTTCTTC | CASSPGTSGHNEQFF
- | TRBJ1-3 | - | TRBV5-4 | TGTGCCAGCAGCCTACCGGGACTCTCAGGAAACACCATATATTTT | CASSLPGLSGNTIYF
- | TRBJ1-4 | - | TRBV19 | TGTGCCAGTAGTAAACCCAACAGATTTGAAAAACTGTTTTTT | CASSKPNRFEKLFF
once | TRBJ1-3 | TRBD1 | TRBV2 | TGTGCCAGCAGTGGCCGCACAGGGGGCTCTGGAAACACCATATATTTT | CASSGRTGGSGNTIYF
few | TRBJ2-5 | - | TRBV5-4 | TGTGCCAGCAGCTTGGTTGACAGTCGGGAGACCCAGTACTTC | CASSLVDSRETQYF
- | TRBJ2-6 | - | TRBV5-1 | TGCGCCAGCAGCCCAACGACAGTCTCTGGGGCCAACGTCCTGACTTTC | CASSPTTVSGANVLTF
few | TRBJ2-3 | - | TRBV5-6 | TGTGCCAGCAGCGCCTCGACTAACACAGATACGCAGTATTTT | CASSASTNTDTQYF
- | TRBJ2-7 | TRBD2 | TRBV10-3 | TGTGCCATCCGGGGCGAGCGGGAGGGCTACGAGCAGTACTTC | CAIRGEREGYEQYF
- | TRBJ1-2 | - | TRBV19 | TGTGCCAGTAGTGTACAGGGTAACTATGGCTACACCTTC | CASSVQGNYGYTF
- | TRBJ2-7 | TRBD1 | TRBV28 | TGTGCCAGCAGTCCGACAGGGGCGGCCTACGAGCAGTACTTC | CASSPTGAAYEQYF
- | TRBJ2-5 | - | TRBV7-9 | TGTTCCAGCAGCTCTGTCCGAGAGACCCAGTACTTC | CSSSSVRETQYF
- | TRBJ2-1 | TRBD2 | TRBV5-1 | TGCGCCAGCAGCGACCTAGCGGGAGTGTCCAATGAGCAGTTCTTC | CASSDLAGVSNEQFF
- | TRBJ2-7 | - | TRBV7-6 | TGTGCCAGCAGCTTACGCGGGCCGTCCTACGAGCAGTACTTC | CASSLRGPSYEQYF
- | TRBJ2-7 | - | TRBV27 | TGTGCCAGCAGTACGAGCTCCTACGAGCAGTACTTC | CASSTSSYEQYF
- | TRBJ2-2 | TRBD2 | TRBV4-1 | TGCGCCAGCAGCCCAGGGACTAGCGGTCTCACCGGGGAGCTGTTTTTT | CASSPGTSGLTGELFF
- | TRBJ1-4 | TRBD1 | TRBV18 | TGTGCCAGCTCACGGGACAGGGGTTATGAAAAACTGTTTTTT | CASSRDRGYEKLFF
- | TRBJ1-1 | TRBD1 | TRBV5-4 | TGTGCCAGCAGCCCCGACAGGGTATATACTGAAGCTTTCTTT | CASSPDRVYTEAFF
- | TRBJ1-2 | - | TRBV6-6 | TGTGCCAGCAATATGGACGGCGCGGGCGGCTACACCTTC | CASNMDGAGGYTF
- | TRBJ2-1 | TRBD1 | TRBV7-7 | TGTGCTAGCAGCTTGGGGGACAGTAAAGTTCAAGAGCAGTTCTTC | CASSLGDSKVQEQFF
- | TRBJ1-1 | - | TRBV29-1 | TGCAGCGTTGGTTGGAGTAGCAACACTGAAGCTTTCTTT | CSVGWSSNTEAFF
once | TRBJ2-7 | TRBD2 | TRBV13 | TGTGCCAGCAGCACCACAAGCGGGAGAAGATCCTACGAGCAGTACTTC | CASSTTSGRRSYEQYF
- | TRBJ2-7 | - | TRBV6-5 | TGTGCCAGCAGTTACTCGGACAGACTGTACGAGCAGTACTTC | CASSYSDRLYEQYF
- | TRBJ2-2 | - | TRBV28 | TGTGCCAGCAGGGAGGGAGCGCTCACCGGGGAGCTGTTTTTT | CASREGALTGELFF
- | TRBJ1-5 | TRBD1 | TRBV19 | TGTGCCAGTACATCAGCTAGGCAGGGGGCGGTTCAGCCCCAGCATTTT | CASTSARQGAVQPQHF
- | TRBJ2-3 | - | TRBV27 | TGTGCCAGCAGTTTAGAGGGGACTAGCACAGATACGCAGTATTTT | CASSLEGTSTDTQYF